This T cell receptor (beta chain) was identified during a study of blood T cells in healthy people across ages. Germline V gene sequence: CDR1 SGHTA, CDR2 FQGTGA. This CDR3 has 10 amino acids. Trimming removed 8 bases from V and 7 bases from J, with 9 bases in between. Study observations and caveats: Comparison with aged donors showed that long-lived donors had more naive CD4+ cells and higher diversity.

In terms of origin and age, donors were healthy Caucasian individuals from Russia aged 6 to 90. Peripheral blood was drawn, ten milliliters per donor. No fewer than 5 micrograms of total RNA were isolated from every sample. Sample-barcoded 5' priming and a J-beta primer mix drove a second PCR of about 6 to 12 cycles. TCRdb processed the 5' RACE reads anew with MiXCR; each CDR3 protein has one entry. The table has 910,000 or so distinct CDR3 sequences, just over 50% seen once; the top ten hold 20% to 25%. Turning to this clonotype: Its antigen is unknown.

Material: blood. This receptor was obtained from a woman aged 55-70 years in good health. V and J are TRBV7-3 and TRBJ2-7; D not resolved. The CDR3 loop is CASCFQEQYF. CDR3 coding DNA: TGTGCCAGCTGTTTCCAGGAGCAGTACTTC.